These 31 T cell receptor beta chains share one sample of origin, sequenced in a study of PD-L1 blockade in urothelial cancer. Assay: immunoSEQ multiplex PCR; the TCRdb copy retains only in-frame clones and omits some. The sample has around 100,000 clones, around nine tenths seen once. Sample time point: pretreatment peripheral blood. The sequencing here drew on PBMCs, taken around atezolizumab (anti-PD-L1) treatment. The receptors here all came from a man aged 55-75 years with urothelial cancer.

This clone was seen at least ten times. The chain recombines TRBV7-8 with TRBJ2-2, with D perhaps matching TRBD1 (6 bases). Trimming took 4 bases from V and 5 from J, leaving 8 bases between them. Germline V lookup: CDR1 SGHVS, CDR2 FQNEAQ. This CDR3 contains 13 residues. The CDR3 nucleotides read TGTGCCAGCAGCTCAGGGGTGACCGGGGAGCTGTTTTTT. Its translation is CASSSGVTGELFF.

V is TRBV6-5 and J is TRBJ1-1; D is unresolved. Trimming pared 0 bases from V and 8 bases from J, leaving 10 bases between. The CDR3 is 13 residues long. Looked up from germline, CDR1 is MNHEY and CDR2 is SVGAGI. CDR3 amino acids: CASSYSGGWEAFF. CDR3 sequence (DNA): TGTGCCAGCAGTTACTCAGGAGGGTGGGAAGCTTTCTTT.

V gene TRBV27 combines with J gene TRBJ2-7, with D uncertain. V was clipped by 4 bases and J by 2 bases, with 3 bases between them. This CDR3 comprises 11 residues. Germline V gene sequence: CDR1 MNHEY, CDR2 SMNVEV (reference sequence). CDR3 DNA sequence: TGTGCCAGCAGTTCCGCCTACGAGCAGTACTTC. Translation: CASSSAYEQYF.

The CDR3 reads CAWSLDRGHGYTF. The DNA for the CDR3 is TGTGCCTGGAGCTTGGACAGGGGGCACGGCTACACCTTC. This chain links TRBV30 with TRBJ1-2; 11 bases agree with TRBD1. CDR1 and CDR2 (germline): GTSNPN, SVGIG (reference sequence). The CDR3 length is 13 residues. The trim removed 3 bases at V and 8 bases at J, leaving 5 bases unmatched.

The rearrangement joins TRBV28 to TRBJ2-7; D not certain. V was trimmed by 6 bases and J by 0 bases, leaving 12 bases between them. Germline V lookup: CDR1 MDHEN, CDR2 SYDVKM. The CDR3 is made up of 14 amino acids. CDR3: CASSLRSPSYEQYF. CDR3 DNA: TGTGCCAGCAGCCTCCGGAGTCCCTCCTACGAGCAGTACTTC. Variable domain in full (rest from reference TRBV28 and TRBJ2-7): DVKVTQSSRYLVKRTGEKVFLECVQDMDHENMFWYRQDPGLGLRLIYFSYDVKMKEKGDIPEGYSVSREKKERFSLILESASTNQTSMYLCASSLRSPSYEQYFGPGTRLTVT.

The chain combines TRBV7-3 with TRBJ1-1; 7 bases are shared with TRBD1. This CDR3 contains 13 residues. Germline-derived CDR1 and CDR2 are SGHTA and FQGTGA. J lost 3 bases, V lost 3 bases, and 1 base had no gene match. The CDR3 DNA is TGTGCCAGCAGCTTTCAGGGGGACACTGAAGCTTTCTTT. This codes for CASSFQGDTEAFF.

V gene TRBV5-4 combines with J gene TRBJ2-5; 12 nucleotides match TRBD2. The CDR3 spans 17 residues. V lost 0 bases and J lost 3; bases outside the gene matches: 6. The V gene's germline CDR1 is SGHNT and CDR2 YYREEE (reference sequence). The CDR3 is CASSLGLTSGGKETQYF. CDR3 coding DNA: TGTGCCAGCAGCTTGGGGCTGACTAGCGGGGGAAAAGAGACCCAGTACTTC.

The gene calls are TRBV19 and TRBJ1-2, with 7 bases that match TRBD1. This CDR3 region has 14 residues. Germline CDR1 reads LNHDA; CDR2 reads SQIVND (reference sequence). The V gene end was trimmed by 5 bases and the J gene end by 8 bases; junction bases not matched to a gene: 11. In nucleotides, the CDR3 is TGTGCCAGTAGTCTCGGACAGGCAAAGGGGGGCTACACCTTC. It is translated as CASSLGQAKGGYTF.

The CDR3 loop is CASSHHGTGGRTDTQYF. The CDR3 DNA is TGCGCCAGCAGCCACCACGGAACGGGGGGGCGCACAGATACGCAGTATTTT. This chain uses TRBV4-3 with TRBJ2-3, with 8 bases that match TRBD2. This CDR3 region has 17 residues. V dropped 3 bases and J dropped 1; count of bases not matched to a gene: 9. Germline CDR1 is LGHNA and CDR2 is YSLEER.

This chain connects TRBV27 to TRBJ2-2, with 7 nucleotides matching TRBD1. CDR3 length equals 17 residues. Germline V gives CDR1 MNHEY, CDR2 SMNVEV (reference sequence). After removal of 3 bases from V and 1 base from J, the junction contained 8 bases not matched to a gene. The CDR3 bases are TGTGCCAGCAGTTTTACGCACAGGGGATTGAACACCGGGGAGCTGTTTTTT. Its protein is CASSFTHRGLNTGELFF.

The chain employs TRBV5-1 and TRBJ2-6, with D unresolved. The CDR3 spans 15 residues. V lost 2 bases to trimming and J lost 4 bases, with 10 bases between them. Germline-derived CDR1 and CDR2 are SGHRS and YFSETQ. The CDR3 here is CASSFPGSGANVLTF. CDR3 DNA sequence: TGCGCCAGCAGCTTCCCAGGCTCAGGGGCCAACGTCCTGACTTTC.

CDR3 DNA sequence: TGCGCCAGCAGCCGACAGTTCCAAGAGACCCAGTACTTC. It codes for CASSRQFQETQYF. The chain has TRBV5-1 and TRBJ2-5, with D maybe TRBD1 (5 bases). The germline V and J ends were trimmed by 4 bases and 1 base, with 8 bases remaining between them. Germline CDR1 is SGHRS and CDR2 is YFSETQ. The CDR3 has 13 residues.

The rearrangement uses TRBV6-6 and TRBJ1-3; a weak D match, TRBD1 (5 bases). V was trimmed by 11 bases and J by 2 bases, leaving 16 bases between them. Germline loops: CDR1 MNHNY, CDR2 SVGAGI (reference sequence). CDR3 length: 14 residues. The CDR3 loop is CAGSGTGTGNTIYF. The CDR3, as DNA: TGTGCCGGTTCCGGGACTGGCACTGGAAACACCATATATTTT.

This clone was counted once. The J gene is TRBJ1-2, the V gene TRBV5-1, with D possibly matching TRBD1 (5 bases). CDR1 and CDR2 (germline): SGHRS, YFSETQ. V dropped 0 bases and J dropped 6 bases, with 12 bases sitting between them. CDR3 size: 14 residues. Here the CDR3 DNA reads TGCGCCAGCAGCTTGGAACAGGCATCCCATGGCTACACCTTC. As protein: CASSLEQASHGYTF. Combining the CDR3 with reference TRBV5-1 and TRBJ1-2 gives the whole variable domain KAGVTQTPRYLIKTRGQQVTLSCSPISGHRSVSWYQQTPGQGLQFLFEYFSETQRNKGNFPGRFSGRQFSNSRSEMNVSTLELGDSALYLCASSLEQASHGYTFGSGTRLTVV.

The chain couples TRBV28 to TRBJ2-1, with TRBD1 identical over 9 bases. The germline V gene has CDR1 MDHEN and CDR2 SYDVKM. Unmatched junction bases numbered 7, after V lost 6 bases and J lost 4 bases. The CDR3 extends over 15 amino acids. The CDR3 loop is CASRTGTGIYNEQFF. As DNA, the CDR3 is TGTGCCAGCAGGACCGGGACAGGGATTTACAATGAGCAGTTCTTC.

The CDR3 DNA reads TGTGCCAGCAGCTTTCAAGGGGCCGGGGAGCTGTTTTTT. This sequence encodes CASSFQGAGELFF. The chain carries TRBV11-2 and TRBJ2-2; weak D call: TRBD1 (5 bases). This CDR3 comprises 13 residues. Trimming removed 3 bases at V and 6 bases at J, with 8 bases between. Germline-derived CDR1 and CDR2 are SGHAT and FQNNGV. The full variable domain, completed using reference TRBV11-2 and TRBJ2-2, is EAGVAQSPRYKIIEKRQSVAFWCNPISGHATLYWYQQILGQGPKLLIQFQNNGVVDDSQLPKDRFSAERLKGVDSTLKIQPAKLEDSAVYLCASSFQGAGELFFGEGSRLTVL.

The rearrangement joins TRBV12-5 to TRBJ2-7; perhaps TRBD1 as D (5 bases). Trimming shortened V by 1 base and J by 0 bases, and 7 bases separated the two germline ends. CDR3 length equals 14 residues. The V gene's germline CDR1 is LGHNT and CDR2 FRNRAP. The CDR3 DNA follows: TGTGCTAGTGGTTTGGGACAGAACTCCTACGAGCAGTACTTC. This encodes CASGLGQNSYEQYF.

V and J are TRBV10-3 and TRBJ2-3, with D perhaps TRBD2 (7 bases). In germline, CDR1 is ENHRY, CDR2 SYGVKD. V lost 0 bases to trimming and J lost 10 bases, with 23 bases between them. CDR3 length: 17 amino acids. CDR3 residues: CAISESTVGTGGVAQYF. CDR3 DNA sequence: TGTGCCATCAGTGAGTCGACTGTGGGGACGGGGGGCGTCGCGCAGTATTTT.

The V and J genes are TRBV7-6 and TRBJ1-5, with D perhaps matching TRBD1 (6 bases). The V end lost 5 bases, the J end lost 6 bases, and 14 bases lay between the germline ends. Germline CDR1 and CDR2: SGHVS and FNYEAQ. There are 14 residues in the CDR3. The CDR3 DNA reads as TGTGCCAGCAGCCCCTGGGGGCAGACTCAGCCCCAGCATTTT. Translating it yields CASSPWGQTQPQHF.

The rearrangement links TRBV6-1 to TRBJ2-7, with TRBD2 matching 7 bases. The trim removed 8 bases at V and 3 bases at J, leaving 4 bases unmatched. Germline V CDR1 and CDR2: MNHNS, SASEGT. The CDR3 is 12 amino acids. CDR3 sequence reads: CASGGLVYEQYF. Written as DNA, the CDR3 is TGTGCCAGCGGAGGACTAGTCTACGAGCAGTACTTC.

This clone was recorded only once. This sequence joins TRBV10-1 and TRBJ2-5; possibly TRBD2 for D (5 bases). Germline V gives CDR1 WNHNN, CDR2 SYGVQD (reference sequence). Trimming took off 8 bases at V and 2 bases at J, with 12 bases between the two ends. CDR3 length: 13 amino acids. The CDR3 protein is CASPVGGQETQYF. The CDR3 bases are TGCGCCAGCCCCGTAGGAGGACAAGAGACCCAGTACTTC.

J is TRBJ1-3 and V is TRBV5-1; D is unresolved. Germline V gene lookup returns CDR1 SGHRS and CDR2 YFSETQ. Trimming cost V 0 bases and J 3 bases, with 13 bases left between them. The CDR3 is 16 amino acids. In nucleotides, the CDR3 is TGCGCCAGCAGCTTGGTGGCAGGACTAGGTGGAAACACCATATATTTT. Its translation: CASSLVAGLGGNTIYF.

The chain uses TRBV4-2 and TRBJ2-2; possibly TRBD1 for D (6 bases). From germline, CDR1 is LGHNA and CDR2 YNFKEQ. Between the trimmed V and J ends, which lost 1 base and 4 bases, there was a span of 13 bases. The CDR3 runs 16 residues. The CDR3 region has the DNA TGTGCCAGCAGCCAAGCTAGGGACATGACCACCGGGGAGCTGTTTTTT. As protein: CASSQARDMTTGELFF.

The chain joins TRBV5-5 to TRBJ1-2; D is perhaps TRBD1 (5 bases). Per germline, CDR1 SGHKS and CDR2 YYEKEE (reference sequence). This CDR3 comprises 13 residues. The V and J ends lost 6 bases and 8 bases respectively, with 17 bases between them. CDR3 region: CASTNYGGVGYTF. The CDR3, as DNA: TGTGCCAGCACCAACTACGGGGGGGTCGGCTACACCTTC.

The CDR3 loop is CAWNPPGLAGGRETQYF. The CDR3 coding sequence is TGTGCCTGGAACCCACCGGGACTAGCGGGAGGTAGGGAGACCCAGTACTTC. V usage is TRBV30 and J usage is TRBJ2-5, with 15 positions matching TRBD2. Per the germline V gene, CDR1 is GTSNPN and CDR2 is SVGIG (reference sequence). The CDR3 covers 17 residues. V lost 4 bases, J lost 5 bases, and 11 bases stayed unmatched.

The rearrangement links TRBV7-9 to TRBJ2-4; perhaps TRBD1 as D (6 bases). Per germline, CDR1 SEHNR and CDR2 FQNEAQ (reference sequence). This CDR3 has 14 residues. V dropped 7 bases and J dropped 1 base, with 11 bases sitting between them. The DNA for the CDR3 is TGTGCCAGCACCAAGGGGGAGGCCAAAAACATTCAGTACTTC. Its translation is CASTKGEAKNIQYF.

The chain recombines TRBV5-1 with TRBJ2-3, with 8 bases that match TRBD2. Germline values: CDR1 SGHRS, CDR2 YFSETQ. J gave up 3 bases and V 0 bases, and 12 bases lay outside the gene matches. The CDR3 is made up of 18 amino acids. CDR3 amino acids: CASSLAAASGTRTDTQYF. The CDR3 nucleotides read TGCGCCAGCAGCTTGGCCGCGGCGTCCGGGACTAGAACAGATACGCAGTATTTT. Full variable domain (missing parts from reference TRBV5-1 and TRBJ2-3): KAGVTQTPRYLIKTRGQQVTLSCSPISGHRSVSWYQQTPGQGLQFLFEYFSETQRNKGNFPGRFSGRQFSNSRSEMNVSTLELGDSALYLCASSLAAASGTRTDTQYFGPGTRLTVL.

The chain has TRBV30 and TRBJ2-5; 7 nucleotides match TRBD2. J was trimmed by 2 bases and V by 2 bases; bases with no gene match: 8. The CDR3 is 15 amino acids. CDR1 and CDR2 from the germline V gene are GTSNPN and SVGIG (reference sequence). The CDR3 DNA follows: TGTGCCTGGAGTTCACGTGGGGGGGGACAAGAGACCCAGTACTTC. Protein: CAWSSRGGGQETQYF.

This rearrangement joins TRBV11-1 to TRBJ2-4, with 13 nucleotides matching TRBD2. This CDR3 is 16 amino acids long. The trim removed 5 bases at V and 9 bases at J, leaving 10 bases unmatched. Per germline, CDR1 SGHAT and CDR2 FQDESV (reference sequence). The CDR3 region is CASSPRTSGGGGIQYF. The CDR3 region has the DNA TGTGCCAGCAGCCCTAGGACTAGCGGGGGTGGCGGCATTCAGTACTTC.

The chain has TRBV29-1 and TRBJ2-7; 7 bases fit TRBD1. V trimming: 0 bases; J trimming: 5 bases; junction bases outside the gene matches: 4. Germline-derived CDR1 and CDR2 are SQVTM and ANQGSEA. The CDR3 consists of 13 residues. The CDR3 DNA reads as TGCAGCGTTGAAGATGGACAGGTTGACGAGCAGTACTTC. This translates into CSVEDGQVDEQYF.

The rearrangement uses TRBV2 and TRBJ2-7; 13 bases agree with TRBD2. Trimming removed 1 base from V and 3 bases from J; junction bases left unmatched: 0. The CDR3 runs to 15 residues. Germline V gene sequence: CDR1 SNHLY, CDR2 FYNNEI. CDR3 in DNA: TGTGCCAGCAGTGAAGGACTAGCGGGGGGCTACGAGCAGTACTTC. This sequence encodes CASSEGLAGGYEQYF.